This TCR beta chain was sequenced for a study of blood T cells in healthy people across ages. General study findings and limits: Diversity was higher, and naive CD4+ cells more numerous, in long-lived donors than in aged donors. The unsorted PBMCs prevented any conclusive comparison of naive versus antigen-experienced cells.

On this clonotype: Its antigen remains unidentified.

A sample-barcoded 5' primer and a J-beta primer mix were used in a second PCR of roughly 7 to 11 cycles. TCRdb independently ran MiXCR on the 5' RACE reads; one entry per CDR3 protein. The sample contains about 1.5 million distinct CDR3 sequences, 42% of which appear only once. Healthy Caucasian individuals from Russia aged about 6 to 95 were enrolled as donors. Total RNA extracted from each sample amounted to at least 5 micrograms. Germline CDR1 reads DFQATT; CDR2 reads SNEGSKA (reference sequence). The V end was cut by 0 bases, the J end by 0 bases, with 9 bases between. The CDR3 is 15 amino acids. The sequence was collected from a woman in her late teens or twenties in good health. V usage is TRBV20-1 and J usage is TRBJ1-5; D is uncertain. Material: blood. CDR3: CSARDRTDSNQPQHF. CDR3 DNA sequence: TGCAGTGCTAGAGATCGCACGGATAGCAATCAGCCCCAGCATTTT.